This is a list of T cell receptor beta chains from one sample in a study of T-cell memory formation after mild COVID-19. Each CDR3 protein is one row after TCRdb ran MiXCR on the 5' RACE reads. The top ten clones hold around 21% of a sample with 250,000 to 350,000 distinct CDR3 sequences, approximately 19% of them seen once. The sample taken for sequencing was PBMCs or a T cell subset sorted from them (not recorded which). These receptors originate from a man aged 18 to 29 who had mild COVID-19 (a few samples of this study predate the infection). Cell type and time point are not known. Both conserved end residues are part of each CDR3. The D gene is left open where the match is weak. Expanded clones are given a class, and other clones once, few, many or no size at all.

D gene: NA
J gene: TRBJ2-1
clone size: few
V gene: TRBV7-6
CDR3 protein: CASSSVSREQFF
CDR3 DNA: TGTGCCAGCAGCTCTGTTAGCCGTGAGCAGTTCTTC

D gene: NA
J gene: TRBJ1-1
clone size: few
V gene: TRBV28
CDR3 protein: CASSLLAALTEAFF
CDR3 DNA: TGTGCCAGCAGTTTATTGGCGGCCCTCACTGAAGCTTTCTTT

D gene: NA
J gene: TRBJ2-3
clone size: few
V gene: TRBV20-1
CDR3 protein: CSARDGGGAADTQYF
CDR3 DNA: TGCAGTGCTAGAGACGGTGGGGGGGCCGCAGATACGCAGTATTTT

D gene: NA
J gene: TRBJ1-4
clone size: NA
V gene: TRBV12-3/TRBV12-4
CDR3 protein: CASSSSPTNEKLFF
CDR3 DNA: TGTGCCAGCAGTTCCAGCCCAACTAATGAAAAACTGTTTTTT

D gene: NA
J gene: TRBJ2-2
clone size: NA
V gene: TRBV27
CDR3 protein: CASSLPLDGELFF
CDR3 DNA: TGTGCCAGCAGTTTACCCCTGGACGGGGAGCTGTTTTTT

D gene: NA
J gene: TRBJ2-1
clone size: few
V gene: TRBV5-1
CDR3 protein: CASSPPGDTYNEQFF
CDR3 DNA: TGCGCCAGCAGCCCGCCGGGAGACACCTACAATGAGCAGTTCTTC

D gene: NA
J gene: TRBJ2-5
clone size: NA
V gene: TRBV5-1
CDR3 protein: CASSREAHQETQYF
CDR3 DNA: TGCGCCAGCAGCCGGGAAGCGCATCAAGAGACCCAGTACTTC

D gene: TRBD1
J gene: TRBJ2-3
clone size: NA
V gene: TRBV7-8
CDR3 protein: CASSSTRDRILDTQYF
CDR3 DNA: TGTGCCAGCAGCTCAACACGGGACAGGATATTAGATACGCAGTATTTT

D gene: NA
J gene: TRBJ2-3
clone size: NA
V gene: TRBV15
CDR3 protein: CATSSRRGADTQYF
CDR3 DNA: TGTGCCACCAGCTCAAGGCGGGGCGCAGATACGCAGTATTTT

D gene: NA
J gene: TRBJ2-7
clone size: many
V gene: TRBV29-1
CDR3 protein: CSGLVLGEQYF
CDR3 DNA: TGCAGCGGACTCGTACTGGGCGAGCAGTACTTC

D gene: NA
J gene: TRBJ2-6
clone size: few
V gene: TRBV12-3/TRBV12-4
CDR3 protein: CASRSGGRGISGANVLTF
CDR3 DNA: TGTGCCAGCAGGTCCGGGGGAAGGGGAATATCTGGGGCCAACGTCCTGACTTTC

D gene: NA
J gene: TRBJ1-1
clone size: few
V gene: TRBV12-3/TRBV12-4
CDR3 protein: CASIRGPTEAFF
CDR3 DNA: TGTGCCAGCATCCGGGGCCCCACTGAAGCTTTCTTT

D gene: NA
J gene: TRBJ2-3
clone size: NA
V gene: TRBV12-3/TRBV12-4
CDR3 protein: CAARASSTDTQYF
CDR3 DNA: TGTGCCGCCAGGGCCTCTAGCACAGATACGCAGTATTTT

D gene: NA
J gene: TRBJ2-5
clone size: few
V gene: TRBV6-2/TRBV6-3
CDR3 protein: CASRTMQETQYF
CDR3 DNA: TGTGCCAGCAGGACTATGCAAGAGACCCAGTACTTC

D gene: TRBD2
J gene: TRBJ2-5
clone size: few
V gene: TRBV7-2
CDR3 protein: CASLSQRGGQETQYF
CDR3 DNA: TGTGCCAGCTTGAGTCAGCGGGGGGGGCAAGAGACCCAGTACTTC

D gene: NA
J gene: TRBJ1-4
clone size: NA
V gene: TRBV7-9
CDR3 protein: CASSNPNRRANEKLFF
CDR3 DNA: TGTGCCAGCAGCAATCCTAACAGGCGGGCTAATGAAAAACTGTTTTTT

D gene: NA
J gene: TRBJ1-5
clone size: few
V gene: TRBV7-2
CDR3 protein: CASSLQASFINQPQHF
CDR3 DNA: TGTGCCAGCAGCCTCCAGGCTTCGTTCATCAATCAGCCCCAGCATTTT

D gene: TRBD2
J gene: TRBJ2-1
clone size: NA
V gene: TRBV28
CDR3 protein: CASNLGGLAANEQFF
CDR3 DNA: TGTGCCAGCAACCTAGGGGGACTAGCGGCTAATGAGCAGTTCTTC

D gene: TRBD1
J gene: TRBJ2-1
clone size: few
V gene: TRBV28
CDR3 protein: CASSTGGPSYNEQFF
CDR3 DNA: TGTGCCAGCAGTACAGGGGGGCCCTCCTACAATGAGCAGTTCTTC

D gene: NA
J gene: TRBJ2-7
clone size: few
V gene: TRBV12-3/TRBV12-4
CDR3 protein: CASSLKGIPYEQYF
CDR3 DNA: TGTGCCAGCAGTTTAAAGGGTATCCCCTACGAGCAGTACTTC

D gene: TRBD2
J gene: TRBJ2-5
clone size: few
V gene: TRBV20-1
CDR3 protein: CSARNAGGGETQYF
CDR3 DNA: TGCAGTGCTAGAAACGCGGGGGGCGGGGAGACCCAGTACTTC

D gene: NA
J gene: TRBJ1-6
clone size: few
V gene: TRBV7-2
CDR3 protein: CASSLGLYSPLHF
CDR3 DNA: TGTGCCAGCAGCTTAGGACTGTATTCACCCCTCCACTTT

D gene: TRBD1
J gene: TRBJ2-7
clone size: NA
V gene: TRBV6-5
CDR3 protein: CASRTGPEQYF
CDR3 DNA: TGTGCCAGCCGGACAGGGCCCGAGCAGTACTTC

D gene: NA
J gene: TRBJ2-3
clone size: few
V gene: TRBV7-3
CDR3 protein: CASSSGRGARTDTQYF
CDR3 DNA: TGTGCCAGCAGCTCCGGACGGGGGGCCCGCACAGATACGCAGTATTTT

D gene: NA
J gene: TRBJ1-4
clone size: NA
V gene: TRBV29-1
CDR3 protein: CSVELGVVTNEKLFF
CDR3 DNA: TGCAGCGTTGAGTTGGGGGTCGTTACTAATGAAAAACTGTTTTTT

D gene: NA
J gene: TRBJ1-2
clone size: few
V gene: TRBV4-1
CDR3 protein: CASSQDFTGYTF
CDR3 DNA: TGCGCCAGCAGCCAAGATTTCACTGGCTACACCTTC

D gene: NA
J gene: TRBJ2-3
clone size: NA
V gene: TRBV28
CDR3 protein: CASSLNPTKTDTQYF
CDR3 DNA: TGTGCCAGCAGTTTAAACCCTACTAAGACAGATACGCAGTATTTT

D gene: NA
J gene: TRBJ2-4
clone size: NA
V gene: TRBV20-1
CDR3 protein: CSARDLGGSENIQYF
CDR3 DNA: TGCAGTGCTAGAGATCTGGGGGGCTCGGAAAACATTCAGTACTTC

D gene: NA
J gene: TRBJ1-5
clone size: NA
V gene: TRBV6-2/TRBV6-3
CDR3 protein: CASRFSGRVGSNQPQHF
CDR3 DNA: TGTGCCAGCAGATTCTCGGGCAGGGTAGGCAGCAATCAGCCCCAGCATTTT

D gene: NA
J gene: TRBJ2-3
clone size: few
V gene: TRBV7-8
CDR3 protein: CASSTLGRRRDTQYF
CDR3 DNA: TGTGCCAGCAGCACCTTAGGGAGGCGGAGAGATACGCAGTATTTT

D gene: TRBD2
J gene: TRBJ2-1
clone size: NA
V gene: TRBV11-3
CDR3 protein: CASSSAGGYNEQFF
CDR3 DNA: TGTGCCAGCAGCTCCGCGGGGGGCTACAATGAGCAGTTCTTC

D gene: TRBD2
J gene: TRBJ2-1
clone size: many
V gene: TRBV4-3
CDR3 protein: CASSQPSGGYNEQFF
CDR3 DNA: TGCGCCAGCAGCCAGCCTAGCGGGGGCTACAATGAGCAGTTCTTC

D gene: NA
J gene: TRBJ1-6
clone size: few
V gene: TRBV6-2/TRBV6-3
CDR3 protein: CASHPGGNSPLHF
CDR3 DNA: TGTGCCAGCCACCCTGGGGGGAATTCACCCCTCCACTTT

D gene: NA
J gene: TRBJ2-1
clone size: NA
V gene: TRBV4-1
CDR3 protein: CASSQENRNEQFF
CDR3 DNA: TGCGCCAGCAGCCAAGAGAACAGGAATGAGCAGTTCTTC

D gene: TRBD1
J gene: TRBJ1-2
clone size: few
V gene: TRBV4-2
CDR3 protein: CASSQDLGDSYGYTF
CDR3 DNA: TGTGCCAGCAGCCAAGATCTTGGGGACAGCTATGGCTACACCTTC

D gene: NA
J gene: TRBJ2-5
clone size: NA
V gene: TRBV15
CDR3 protein: CATSRGGAETQYF
CDR3 DNA: TGTGCCACCAGCCGGGGCGGTGCCGAGACCCAGTACTTC

D gene: NA
J gene: TRBJ1-2
clone size: few
V gene: TRBV4-2
CDR3 protein: CASSQEGGGYGYTF
CDR3 DNA: TGTGCCAGCAGCCAAGAGGGGGGCGGCTATGGCTACACCTTC

D gene: NA
J gene: TRBJ1-2
clone size: NA
V gene: TRBV7-9
CDR3 protein: CASSLAGEDGYTF
CDR3 DNA: TGTGCCAGCAGCTTAGCGGGGGAGGATGGCTACACCTTC

D gene: NA
J gene: TRBJ2-7
clone size: NA
V gene: TRBV15
CDR3 protein: CATSVRRDEQYF
CDR3 DNA: TGTGCCACCAGCGTACGGCGAGACGAGCAGTACTTC

D gene: NA
J gene: TRBJ1-1
clone size: NA
V gene: TRBV6-6
CDR3 protein: CASRRSRPLGTEAFF
CDR3 DNA: TGTGCCAGCAGACGGTCCAGGCCGTTGGGTACTGAAGCTTTCTTT

D gene: NA
J gene: TRBJ2-5
clone size: few
V gene: TRBV29-1
CDR3 protein: CSVLPWDQETQYF
CDR3 DNA: TGCAGCGTCCTTCCCTGGGACCAAGAGACCCAGTACTTC

D gene: TRBD1
J gene: TRBJ1-5
clone size: NA
V gene: TRBV10-3
CDR3 protein: CAISQTGGLNQPQHF
CDR3 DNA: TGTGCCATCAGTCAGACAGGGGGTCTCAATCAGCCCCAGCATTTT

D gene: NA
J gene: TRBJ1-1
clone size: few
V gene: TRBV20-1
CDR3 protein: CSARAWPGANTEAFF
CDR3 DNA: TGCAGTGCTAGAGCCTGGCCGGGTGCGAACACTGAAGCTTTCTTT

D gene: NA
J gene: TRBJ1-2
clone size: few
V gene: TRBV20-1
CDR3 protein: CSARGDGGGSYTF
CDR3 DNA: TGCAGTGCTAGAGGAGATGGCGGGGGTAGCTACACCTTC

D gene: NA
J gene: TRBJ1-2
clone size: NA
V gene: TRBV6-5
CDR3 protein: CASSPQQGFWSNYGYTF
CDR3 DNA: TGTGCCAGCAGTCCCCAACAGGGTTTCTGGTCTAACTATGGCTACACCTTC

D gene: NA
J gene: TRBJ1-2
clone size: few
V gene: TRBV6-5
CDR3 protein: CASTRGQHYGYTF
CDR3 DNA: TGTGCCAGCACCCGAGGACAGCACTATGGCTACACCTTC

D gene: NA
J gene: TRBJ1-1
clone size: few
V gene: TRBV28
CDR3 protein: CASSFSAVGMNTEAFF
CDR3 DNA: TGTGCCAGCAGTTTCAGCGCGGTCGGAATGAACACTGAAGCTTTCTTT

D gene: NA
J gene: TRBJ2-1
clone size: few
V gene: TRBV4-3
CDR3 protein: CASSQDYAGTSNEQFF
CDR3 DNA: TGCGCCAGCAGCCAAGATTACGCGGGAACTAGCAATGAGCAGTTCTTC

D gene: NA
J gene: TRBJ1-4
clone size: few
V gene: TRBV2
CDR3 protein: CASLVGATTNEKLFF
CDR3 DNA: TGTGCCAGCCTTGTAGGGGCAACAACTAATGAAAAACTGTTTTTT

D gene: NA
J gene: TRBJ2-2
clone size: few
V gene: TRBV4-2
CDR3 protein: CASRAAGPNTGELFF
CDR3 DNA: TGTGCCAGCAGGGCGGCAGGCCCGAACACCGGGGAGCTGTTTTTT

D gene: NA
J gene: TRBJ1-5
clone size: few
V gene: TRBV6-5
CDR3 protein: CASSRGPSLPQHF
CDR3 DNA: TGTGCCAGCAGTCGGGGACCGTCATTGCCCCAGCATTTT

D gene: TRBD1
J gene: TRBJ1-1
clone size: NA
V gene: TRBV9
CDR3 protein: CASQSNLGTGGEAFF
CDR3 DNA: TGTGCCAGCCAGTCGAACTTAGGGACAGGGGGTGAAGCTTTCTTT

D gene: NA
J gene: TRBJ2-3
clone size: many
V gene: TRBV12-3/TRBV12-4
CDR3 protein: CASSPTTDTQYF
CDR3 DNA: TGTGCCAGCAGCCCAACCACAGATACGCAGTATTTT

D gene: TRBD1
J gene: TRBJ1-1
clone size: few
V gene: TRBV7-9
CDR3 protein: CASSFRDSLNTEAFF
CDR3 DNA: TGTGCCAGCAGCTTCAGGGACAGCCTTAACACTGAAGCTTTCTTT

D gene: NA
J gene: TRBJ1-1
clone size: many
V gene: TRBV12-3/TRBV12-4
CDR3 protein: CASSLIREGEAFF
CDR3 DNA: TGTGCCAGCAGTTTAATCCGGGAGGGGGAAGCTTTCTTT

D gene: NA
J gene: TRBJ1-5
clone size: few
V gene: TRBV3-1
CDR3 protein: CASSQRLDFWPQHF
CDR3 DNA: TGTGCCAGCAGCCAAAGGCTGGACTTTTGGCCCCAGCATTTT

D gene: TRBD1
J gene: TRBJ2-3
clone size: few
V gene: TRBV7-3
CDR3 protein: CASSIQGTGADTQYF
CDR3 DNA: TGTGCCAGCAGCATACAGGGGACAGGTGCAGATACGCAGTATTTT